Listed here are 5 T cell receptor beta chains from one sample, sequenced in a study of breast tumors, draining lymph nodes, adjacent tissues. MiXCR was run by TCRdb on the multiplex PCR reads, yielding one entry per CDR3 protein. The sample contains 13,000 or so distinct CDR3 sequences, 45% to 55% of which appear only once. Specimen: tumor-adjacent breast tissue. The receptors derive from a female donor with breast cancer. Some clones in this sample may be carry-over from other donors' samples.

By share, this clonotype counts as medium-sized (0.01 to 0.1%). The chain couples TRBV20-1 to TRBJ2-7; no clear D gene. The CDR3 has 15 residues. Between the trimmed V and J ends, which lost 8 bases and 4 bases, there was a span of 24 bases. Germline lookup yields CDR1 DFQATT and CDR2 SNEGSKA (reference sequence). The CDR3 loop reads CSPQDGTVPSYEQYF. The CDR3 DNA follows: TGCAGTCCCCAGGACGGAACAGTGCCTTCGTACGAGCAGTACTTC.

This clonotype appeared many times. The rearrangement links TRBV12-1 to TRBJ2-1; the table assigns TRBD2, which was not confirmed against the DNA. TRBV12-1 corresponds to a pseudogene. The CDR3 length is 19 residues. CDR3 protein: CASSFTCWTSGGSYNEQFF. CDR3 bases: TGTGCCAGCAGCTTTACTTGCTGGACTAGCGGGGGTTCCTACAATGAGCAGTTCTTC.

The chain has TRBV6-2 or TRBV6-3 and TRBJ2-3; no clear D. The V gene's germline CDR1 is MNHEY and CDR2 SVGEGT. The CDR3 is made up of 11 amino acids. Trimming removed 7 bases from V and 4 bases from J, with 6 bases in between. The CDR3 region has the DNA TGTGCCAGCACTAACGCAGATACGCAGTATTTT. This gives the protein CASTNADTQYF.

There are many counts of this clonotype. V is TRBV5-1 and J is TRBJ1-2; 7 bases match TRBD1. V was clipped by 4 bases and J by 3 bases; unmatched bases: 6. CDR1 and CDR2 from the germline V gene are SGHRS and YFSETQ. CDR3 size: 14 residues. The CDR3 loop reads CASSGQAGDYGYTF. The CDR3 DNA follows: TGCGCCAGCAGCGGACAGGCAGGCGACTATGGCTACACCTTC.

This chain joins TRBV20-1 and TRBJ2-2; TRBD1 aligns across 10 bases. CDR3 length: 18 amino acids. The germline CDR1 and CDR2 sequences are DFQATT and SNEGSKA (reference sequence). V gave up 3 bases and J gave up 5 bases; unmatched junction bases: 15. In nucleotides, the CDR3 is TGCAGTGCTAGGGATCGGGACAGGGGTTCTTACGGAACCGGGGAGCTGTTTTTT. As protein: CSARDRDRGSYGTGELFF.